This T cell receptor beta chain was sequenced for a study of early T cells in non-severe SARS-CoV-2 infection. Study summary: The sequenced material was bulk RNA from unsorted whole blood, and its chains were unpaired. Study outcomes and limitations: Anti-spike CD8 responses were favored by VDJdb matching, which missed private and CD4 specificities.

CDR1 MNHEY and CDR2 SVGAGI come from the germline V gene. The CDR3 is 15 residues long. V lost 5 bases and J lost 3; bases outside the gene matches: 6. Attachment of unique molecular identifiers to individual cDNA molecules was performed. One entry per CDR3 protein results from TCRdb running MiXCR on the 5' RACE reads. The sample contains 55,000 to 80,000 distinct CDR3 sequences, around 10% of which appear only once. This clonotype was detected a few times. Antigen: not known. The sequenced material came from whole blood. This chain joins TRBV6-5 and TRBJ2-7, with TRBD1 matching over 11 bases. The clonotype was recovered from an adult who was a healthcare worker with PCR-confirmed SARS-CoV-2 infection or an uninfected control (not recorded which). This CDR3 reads CASSAPGTGGYEQYF. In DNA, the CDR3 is TGTGCCAGCAGTGCACCCGGGACAGGGGGCTACGAGCAGTACTTC.